The 8 T cell receptor beta chains below all came from one sample that was sequenced in a study of blood T cell repertoires in COVID-19. The table came from immunoSEQ multiplex PCR; TCRdb's copy has only in-frame clones and leaves some out. The sample yields some 99,000 clones, around 80% seen once. The sample was peripheral blood. These receptors all stem from an elderly woman with active or convalescent COVID-19.

This clone was recorded only once. The J gene is TRBJ2-2, the V gene TRBV28; TRBD2 aligns across 11 bases. The V segment lost 11 bases and the J segment 7 bases; nucleotides outside the gene matches: 9. The CDR3 has 14 residues. Germline values: CDR1 MDHEN, CDR2 SYDVKM. For the CDR3, the DNA is TGTGCCGTAGCGGGAGGGCTAGTCGGCGGGGAGCTGTTTTTT. Translating it yields CAVAGGLVGGELFF.

Worth noting for this clone: An end of the junction differs from the germline gene, which may be a read error. The V gene is TRBV4-2, the J gene TRBJ2-7; D gene ambiguous. CDR1 and CDR2 from the germline V gene are LGHNA and YNFKEQ. The CDR3 covers 13 residues. The CDR3 loop is CASSQDLRLPVAF. CDR3 in DNA: TGTGCCAGCAGCCAAGATCTCCGACTCCCCGTGGCCTTC.

The chain is built from TRBV7-9 and TRBJ2-1; D perhaps matches TRBD2 (5 bases). V dropped 3 bases and J dropped 5 bases, with 8 bases sitting between them. This CDR3 comprises 13 residues. Germline V gene data show CDR1 as SEHNR and CDR2 as FQNEAQ (reference sequence). The CDR3 loop reads CASSLEVDNEQFF. Written as DNA, the CDR3 is TGTGCCAGCAGCTTGGAGGTCGACAATGAGCAGTTCTTC.

The rearrangement uses TRBV5-6 and TRBJ1-5; D might be TRBD1 (6 bases). Trimming cost V 5 bases and J 3 bases, with 15 bases left between them. The germline CDR1 and CDR2 sequences are SGHDT and YYEEEE. The length of the CDR3 is 15 residues. CDR3: CASSLGGSINQPQHF. CDR3 DNA: TGTGCCAGCAGTTTAGGGGGTTCAATCAATCAGCCCCAGCATTTT.

The V call is TRBV27, the J call TRBJ2-7, with a tentative D call TRBD1 (6 bases). The CDR3 consists of 15 residues. V was cut by 0 bases and J by 6 bases, with 15 bases left in between. Looked up from germline, CDR1 is MNHEY and CDR2 is SMNVEV (reference sequence). The CDR3 spells CASSLSRTAQGEQYF. As DNA, the CDR3 is TGTGCCAGCAGTTTATCACGGACAGCCCAAGGCGAGCAGTACTTC.

This clone occurred a few times. This chain uses TRBV12-5 with TRBJ2-1; 9 bases fit TRBD2. Germline V gives CDR1 LGHNT, CDR2 FRNRAP. J gave up 6 bases and V 3 bases, and 21 bases lay outside the gene matches. This CDR3 contains 20 residues. Written as DNA, the CDR3 is TGTGCTAGTGGTTTCCAAGGTCGGACTAGCGCGGGGGTTTTGCTCAATGAGCAGTTCTTC. It is translated as CASGFQGRTSAGVLLNEQFF.

The rearrangement links TRBV3-1 (or the pseudogene TRBV3-2) to TRBJ2-7; 12 nucleotides line up with TRBD2. The CDR3 consists of 15 residues. V dropped 5 bases and J dropped 3; count of bases not matched to a gene: 5. Germline CDR1 LGHDT, CDR2 YNNKEL (reference sequence). The CDR3: CASSGRTSGIYEQYF. Written as DNA, the CDR3 is TGTGCCAGCAGCGGCCGGACTAGCGGGATCTACGAGCAGTACTTC.

The J gene is TRBJ2-7, the V gene TRBV6-6, with 7 bases aligning to TRBD1. Per the germline V gene, CDR1 is MNHNY and CDR2 is SVGAGI (reference sequence). The CDR3 runs 13 residues. With V trimmed by 6 bases and J by 4 bases, 6 bases remained unmatched. As DNA, the CDR3 is TGTGCCAGCAGGCTGGACAGGCGGTACGAGCAGTACTTC. Protein sequence: CASRLDRRYEQYF.